What follows are 19 T cell receptor beta chains derived from one specimen sequenced in a study of blood T cell repertoires in COVID-19. Data came from immunoSEQ multiplex PCR; TCRdb stores just in-frame clones and leaves some out. Of some 120,000 clones in the sample, roughly 84% were seen once. The sample comprised peripheral blood. The receptors were sampled from a woman between 25 and 40 years old who had recovered from COVID-19.

The V gene is TRBV7-2, the J gene TRBJ2-1; TRBD2 is a possible D gene (6 bases). The CDR3 is 15 amino acids. Germline CDR1 and CDR2: SGHTA and FQGNSA. V lost 2 bases and J 1 base, leaving 9 bases between the germline ends. Here the CDR3 DNA reads TGTGCCAGCAGCTTAAATGGGGGGTCCTACAATGAGCAGTTCTTC. This codes for CASSLNGGSYNEQFF.

The V and J genes are TRBV19 and TRBJ1-4, with a possible D match to TRBD1 (6 bases). Deletions cut 10 bases from V and 2 bases from J, with 23 bases between. The CDR3 runs 17 residues. Germline V CDR1 and CDR2: LNHDA, SQIVND (reference sequence). For the CDR3, the DNA is TGTGCCACCAAACACCCGAGGGGGAAGTCGACTAATGAAAAACTGTTTTTT. Translating gives CATKHPRGKSTNEKLFF.

This clone came up once. The rearrangement uses TRBV6-5 and TRBJ2-2; D might be TRBD1 (6 bases). Trimming removed 6 bases at V and 0 bases at J, with 8 bases between. In germline, CDR1 is MNHEY, CDR2 SVGAGI. This CDR3 comprises 14 residues. Here the CDR3 DNA reads TGTGCCAGCAGCCGGACAGCGAACACCGGGGAGCTGTTTTTT. Translating it yields CASSRTANTGELFF.

The rearrangement uses TRBV5-1 and TRBJ2-3; no clear D. Looked up from germline, CDR1 is SGHRS and CDR2 is YFSETQ. Trimming stripped 0 bases from V and 0 bases from J, with 8 bases between. This CDR3 has 15 residues. DNA of the CDR3: TGCGCCAGCAGCTTGGGAGGAGCAAGCACAGATACGCAGTATTTT. This sequence encodes CASSLGGASTDTQYF.

The chain combines TRBV19 with TRBJ1-6; D perhaps matches TRBD1 (5 bases). This CDR3 has 17 residues. With 5 bases removed from V and 0 bases from J, the gap between germline ends came to 14 bases. Germline values: CDR1 LNHDA, CDR2 SQIVND (reference sequence). CDR3 amino acids: CASSAGLSVSYNSPLHF. DNA of the CDR3: TGTGCCAGTAGTGCGGGACTCTCAGTCTCCTATAATTCACCCCTCCACTTT.

This clone appeared a few times. V is TRBV2 and J is TRBJ2-1; 12 bases match TRBD2. Looked up from germline, CDR1 is SNHLY and CDR2 is FYNNEI. V shed 6 bases, J shed 6 bases, and the junction held 6 bases outside the gene matches. This CDR3 contains 15 residues. Written as DNA, the CDR3 is TGTGCCAGCAGCGCGACTAGCGGGAGTCCCAATGAGCAGTTCTTC. Translation: CASSATSGSPNEQFF.

The chain combines TRBV5-1 with TRBJ2-1; 12 nucleotides align to TRBD2. CDR1 and CDR2 (germline): SGHRS, YFSETQ. The V gene end was trimmed by 2 bases and the J gene end by 7 bases; junction bases not matched to a gene: 13. The CDR3 sequence is 18 residues long. CDR3 loop: CASSFQALAGGLLNEQFF. The CDR3 coding sequence is TGCGCCAGCAGCTTTCAAGCGCTAGCGGGAGGGCTGTTAAATGAGCAGTTCTTC.

This clone appeared a single time. V and J are TRBV7-9 and TRBJ1-4; 9 bases align to TRBD1. The CDR3 extends over 15 amino acids. CDR1 and CDR2 from the germline V gene are SEHNR and FQNEAQ (reference sequence). The trim removed 5 bases at V and 8 bases at J, leaving 9 bases unmatched. For the CDR3, the DNA is TGTGCCAGCAGCCACTGGGGACAGGGCGACGAAAAACTGTTTTTT. Its protein is CASSHWGQGDEKLFF.

The CDR3 DNA is TGCAGTGCTAGTGACCTTGAACAGGGGGCGGAAAATGAGCAGTTCTTC. It is translated as CSASDLEQGAENEQFF. The chain combines TRBV20-1 with TRBJ2-1, with 9 nucleotides matching TRBD1. V shed 3 bases and J 7 bases; nucleotides not matched to a gene: 13. The CDR3 is made up of 16 amino acids. The germline V gene encodes CDR1 DFQATT and CDR2 SNEGSKA (reference sequence).

The chain joins TRBV5-1 to TRBJ1-2; no reliable D call. V lost 2 bases to trimming and J lost 6 bases, with 17 bases between them. The CDR3 runs 15 residues. The germline gives CDR1 SGHRS, CDR2 YFSETQ. DNA for the CDR3: TGCGCCAGCAGCTTAATTCCAGTCTCAGATGATGGCTACACCTTC. This sequence encodes CASSLIPVSDDGYTF.

The count of this clone is one. This sequence joins TRBV28 and TRBJ1-5; D is ambiguous. The germline V and J ends were trimmed by 7 bases and 0 bases, with 10 bases remaining between them. Germline lookup yields CDR1 MDHEN and CDR2 SYDVKM. The CDR3 runs 14 residues. CDR3 region: CASTGQISNQPQHF. CDR3 bases: TGTGCCAGCACTGGGCAGATTAGCAATCAGCCCCAGCATTTT.

The V call is TRBV9, the J call TRBJ2-7; weak D call: TRBD1 (5 bases). V shed 3 bases and J shed 2 bases, with 12 bases lying between them. Germline lookup yields CDR1 SGDLS and CDR2 YYNGEE. The CDR3 has 14 residues. The CDR3 reads CASSAVGQAYEQYF. CDR3 nucleotides: TGTGCCAGCAGCGCTGTCGGACAAGCCTACGAGCAGTACTTC.

The CDR3 DNA is TGCAGTGCTAGTCACCCCCTAGCGGGAGGGAAAAATGAGCAGTTCTTC. Translated: CSASHPLAGGKNEQFF. The chain links TRBV20-1 to TRBJ2-1, with TRBD2 matching over 12 bases. V shed 3 bases, J shed 7 bases, and the junction held 10 bases outside the gene matches. Germline assignment: CDR1 DFQATT and CDR2 SNEGSKA (reference sequence). The CDR3 totals 16 residues.

The rearrangement uses TRBV6-5 and TRBJ1-2; TRBD1 might be the D (6 bases). CDR3 size: 15 residues. Per germline, CDR1 MNHEY and CDR2 SVGAGI. V was trimmed by 6 bases and J by 1 base, leaving 15 bases between them. Here the CDR3 DNA reads TGTGCCAGCAGGACGACGGACAGACTTAACTATGGCTACACCTTC. Translating gives CASRTTDRLNYGYTF.

This chain joins TRBV10-2 and TRBJ2-1, with 8 bases lining up with TRBD2. V shed 4 bases and J 1 base; nucleotides not matched to a gene: 6. CDR3 length: 16 amino acids. The germline V gene encodes CDR1 WSHSY and CDR2 SAAADI. The CDR3 reads CASSGMTSVSYNEQFF. In DNA form, the CDR3 reads TGCGCCAGCAGTGGGATGACTAGCGTTTCCTACAATGAGCAGTTCTTC.

The chain joins TRBV25-1 to TRBJ1-4; 9 bases map to TRBD1. Germline V gene data show CDR1 as MGHDK and CDR2 as SYGVNS. The CDR3 totals 15 residues. V lost 4 bases to trimming and J lost 6 bases; unmatched junction nucleotides: 6. Here the CDR3 DNA reads TGTGCCAGCAGTGGTACAGGGGGCGCTTATGAAAAACTGTTTTTT. Translating gives CASSGTGGAYEKLFF.

This clone was observed a handful of times. The chain combines TRBV24-1 with TRBJ2-2; 9 bases match TRBD1. Trimming cost V 4 bases and J 4 bases; bases outside gene matches: 6. The germline CDR1 and CDR2 sequences are KGHDR and SFDVKD. The CDR3 runs to 16 residues. This chain's CDR3 is CATSDRETGGTGELFF. The CDR3 DNA is TGTGCCACCAGTGACCGTGAGACAGGGGGCACCGGGGAGCTGTTTTTT.

This CDR3 is CAISAVSGQETQYF. The CDR3 nucleotides are TGTGCCATCAGTGCAGTTAGCGGGCAAGAGACCCAGTACTTC. This chain links TRBV10-3 with TRBJ2-5; 7 nucleotides match TRBD2. CDR1 and CDR2 (germline): ENHRY, SYGVKD. The CDR3 has 14 amino acids. Trimming took 4 bases from V and 2 from J; bases not matched to a gene: 4.

V usage is TRBV12-3 or TRBV12-4 and J usage is TRBJ2-7; a possible D gene is TRBD2 (6 bases). Trimming removed 3 bases at V and 5 bases at J, with 8 bases between. The CDR3 runs to 12 residues. As DNA, the CDR3 is TGTGCCAGCAGTTTTTGGACTAACGAGCAGTACTTC. Amino acids: CASSFWTNEQYF.